This TCR beta chain was recovered during a study of tumor-infiltrating lymphocytes in primary liver carcinoma. The study co-extracted DNA and RNA from around 20-30 mg of unsorted bulk tissue. Cases comprised patients with primary liver carcinoma who received surgical resection. The CDR3 sequence is 13 residues long. Germline values: CDR1 SGHAT, CDR2 FQNNGV. Deletions cut 5 bases from V and 0 bases from J, with 8 bases between. Constant-region priming of around 500 ng total RNA yielded TCR beta cDNA. Researchers made the TCR beta libraries by running three nested multiplex PCR rounds with slightly modified ARM-PCR. Both of the initial two PCR rounds ran for around 9 cycles and employed TRBV1-TRBV30 forward primers alongside a C-beta reverse primer. TCRdb re-called the multiplex PCR reads through MiXCR, storing one row per CDR3 protein. The profile shows approximately 190,000 distinct CDR3 sequences, approximately 80% of them singletons.

Sequenced: tumor tissue from primary liver carcinoma. The chain employs TRBV11-2 and TRBJ2-7; D gene ambiguous. This TCR was sampled from a man between 35 and 55 years old with primary liver carcinoma and hepatitis B virus infection. The CDR3 DNA reads as TGTGCCAGCAGCCTTCAACACTCCTACGAGCAGTACTTC. It specifies CASSLQHSYEQYF.